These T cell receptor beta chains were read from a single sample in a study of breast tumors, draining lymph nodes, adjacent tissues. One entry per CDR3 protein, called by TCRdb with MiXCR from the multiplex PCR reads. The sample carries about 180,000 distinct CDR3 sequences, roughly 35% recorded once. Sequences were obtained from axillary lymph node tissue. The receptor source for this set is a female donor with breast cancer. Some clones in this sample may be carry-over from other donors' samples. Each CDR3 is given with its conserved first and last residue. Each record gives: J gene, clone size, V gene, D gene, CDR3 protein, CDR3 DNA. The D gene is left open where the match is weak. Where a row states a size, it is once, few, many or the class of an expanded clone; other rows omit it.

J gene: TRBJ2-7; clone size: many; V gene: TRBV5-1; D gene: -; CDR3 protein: CASSLISNEQYF; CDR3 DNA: TGCGCCAGCAGCTTGATTAGCAACGAGCAGTACTTC
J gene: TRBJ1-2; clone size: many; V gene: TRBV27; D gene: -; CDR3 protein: CASTPSGLLSGYTF; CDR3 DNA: TGTGCCAGCACCCCCAGCGGGCTACTGTCTGGCTACACCTTC
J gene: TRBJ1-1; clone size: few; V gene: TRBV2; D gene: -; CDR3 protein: CASSEPGPGDRSEAFF; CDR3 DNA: TGTGCCAGCAGTGAGCCGGGCCCCGGGGATCGGTCTGAAGCTTTCTTT
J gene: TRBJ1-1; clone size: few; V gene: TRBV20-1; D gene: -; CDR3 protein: CSARGHRDRAFF; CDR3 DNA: TGCAGTGCTAGAGGGCATAGGGACCGAGCTTTCTTT
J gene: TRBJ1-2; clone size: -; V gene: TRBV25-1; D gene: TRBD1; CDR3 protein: CASSEGDSHGYTF; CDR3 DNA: TGTGCCAGCAGTGAAGGGGACAGCCATGGCTACACCTTC
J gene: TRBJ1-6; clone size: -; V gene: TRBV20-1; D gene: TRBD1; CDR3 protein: CSATFRDSRNSPLHF; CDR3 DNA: TGCAGTGCCACCTTCCGGGACAGTCGCAATTCACCCCTCCACTTT
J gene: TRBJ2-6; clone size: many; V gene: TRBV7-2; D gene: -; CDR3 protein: CASSLGGSGANVLTF; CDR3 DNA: TGTGCCAGCAGCCTGGGGGGTTCTGGGGCCAACGTCCTGACTTTC
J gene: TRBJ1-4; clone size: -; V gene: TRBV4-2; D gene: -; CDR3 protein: CASSPRAIRGLEKLFF; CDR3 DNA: TGTGCCAGCAGCCCGCGGGCGATACGGGGCTTGGAAAAACTGTTTTTT
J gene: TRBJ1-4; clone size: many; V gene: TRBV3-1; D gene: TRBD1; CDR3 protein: CASSPGQGTGKLFF; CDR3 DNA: TGTGCCAGCAGCCCAGGACAGGGGACGGGCAAACTGTTTTTT
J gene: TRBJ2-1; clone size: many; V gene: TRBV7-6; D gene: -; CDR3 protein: CASSLGGTAYNERFF; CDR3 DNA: TGTGCCAGCAGCTTAGGCGGGACCGCCTACAATGAGCGGTTCTTC
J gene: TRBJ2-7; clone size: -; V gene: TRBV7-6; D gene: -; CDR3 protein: CASSFYICSAISKPQQYF; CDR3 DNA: -
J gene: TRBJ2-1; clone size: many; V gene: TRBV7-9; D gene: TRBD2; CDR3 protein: CASSPRLAGALKNEQFF; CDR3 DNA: TGTGCCAGCAGCCCAAGACTAGCGGGAGCCTTGAAGAATGAGCAGTTCTTC
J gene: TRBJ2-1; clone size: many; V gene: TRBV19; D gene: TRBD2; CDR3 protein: CASSISREAYNEQFF; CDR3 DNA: TGTGCCAGTAGTATCTCGCGGGAGGCCTACAATGAGCAGTTCTTC
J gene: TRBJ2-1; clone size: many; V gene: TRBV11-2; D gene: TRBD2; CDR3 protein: CASSDFGLAGAYNEQFF; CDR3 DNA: TGTGCCAGCAGCGACTTCGGACTAGCGGGAGCCTACAATGAGCAGTTCTTC
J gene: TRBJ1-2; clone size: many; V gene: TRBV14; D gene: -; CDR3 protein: CASSQGTEGLDYGYTF; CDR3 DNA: TGTGCCAGCAGCCAAGGAACCGAGGGCTTGGACTATGGCTACACCTTC
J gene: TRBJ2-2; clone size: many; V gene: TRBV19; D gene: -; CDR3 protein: CASRGGTQNTGELFF; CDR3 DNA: TGTGCCAGTAGGGGGGGGACACAGAACACCGGGGAGCTGTTTTTT
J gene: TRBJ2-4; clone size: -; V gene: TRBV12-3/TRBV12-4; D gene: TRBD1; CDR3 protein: CASSLPDRGDIQYF; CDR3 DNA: TGTGCCAGCAGTTTACCCGACAGGGGAGACATTCAGTACTTC
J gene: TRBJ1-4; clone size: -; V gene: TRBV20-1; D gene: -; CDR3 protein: CSARDRRNNEKLFF; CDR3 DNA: TGCAGTGCTAGAGATAGGCGAAACAATGAAAAACTGTTTTTT
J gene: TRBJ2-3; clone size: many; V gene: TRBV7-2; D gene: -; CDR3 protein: CASSPTRLIADTQYF; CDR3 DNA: TGTGCCAGCAGCCCCACTAGGTTAATTGCAGATACGCAGTATTTT
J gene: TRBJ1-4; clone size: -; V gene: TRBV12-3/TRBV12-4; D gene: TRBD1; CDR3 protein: CASSFQGGKLFF; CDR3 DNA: TGTGCCAGCAGTTTCCAGGGGGGAAAACTGTTTTTT
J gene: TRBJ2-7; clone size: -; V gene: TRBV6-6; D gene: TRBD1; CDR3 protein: CASNLRDRDYEQYF; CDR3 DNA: TGTGCCAGCAATCTCCGGGACAGGGACTACGAGCAGTACTTC
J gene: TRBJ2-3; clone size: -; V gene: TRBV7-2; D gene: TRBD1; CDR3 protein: CASSQIQGSTDTQCF; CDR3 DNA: TGTGCCAGCAGCCAAATACAGGGGAGCACAGATACGCAGTGTTTT
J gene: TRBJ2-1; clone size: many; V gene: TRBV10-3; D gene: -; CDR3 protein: CAISTGRGGSYNEQFF; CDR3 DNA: TGTGCCATCAGTACAGGGAGAGGAGGGAGTTACAATGAGCAGTTCTTC
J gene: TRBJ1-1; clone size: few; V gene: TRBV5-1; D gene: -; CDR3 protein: CASSTGNTEAFF; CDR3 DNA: TGCGCCAGCAGCACCGGGAACACTGAAGCTTTCTTT